The 11 T cell receptor beta chains below all came from one sample that was sequenced in a study of beta chain features in type 1 diabetes. Findings of the study overall: Type 1 diabetes patients showed a moderate but significant shortening of TCRB CDR3s in all four CD4+ subsets.

Reverse transcribing all isolated RNA meant expressed TCRB transcripts were sequenced. Generated by immunoSEQ multiplex PCR, the TCRdb table keeps only in-frame clones and is missing some. The data contain about 710,000 clones, roughly 13% of them seen just once; the ten biggest clones take up nearly 0.04%. Their antigens are not known. Sequenced: naive CD4+ T cells from blood. Every receptor here comes from a man younger than 30 with type 1 diabetes.

The rearrangement links TRBV5-1 to TRBJ2-5; TRBD2 is a possible D gene (6 bases). CDR3 length equals 16 residues. Germline V gene data show CDR1 as SGHRS and CDR2 as YFSETQ. V was pared by 4 bases and J by 4 bases, with 20 bases between. The CDR3 region has the DNA TGCGCCAGCAGCCCCAGTTTGGGAGCGGGTGGAGAGACCCAGTACTTC. Protein product: CASSPSLGAGGETQYF.

The chain carries TRBV30 and TRBJ2-5; a possible D gene is TRBD2 (6 bases). V was shortened by 0 bases and J by 5 bases, with 10 bases between the two germline ends. CDR3 length: 13 residues. Germline CDR1 and CDR2: GTSNPN and SVGIG (reference sequence). The CDR3 here is CAWSVEGRETQYF. The CDR3 nucleotides are TGTGCCTGGAGTGTAGAGGGGAGGGAGACCCAGTACTTC.

This clone appeared a few times. The chain is built from TRBV9 and TRBJ2-1; D may match TRBD1 or TRBD2 (6 bases each). The CDR3 is 14 amino acids. Trimming cost V 5 bases and J 0 bases, with 9 bases left between them. CDR1 SGDLS and CDR2 YYNGEE come from the germline V gene. The CDR3 sequence: CASRGGSSYNEQFF. The CDR3 DNA reads TGTGCCAGCAGAGGGGGGAGCTCCTACAATGAGCAGTTCTTC.

CDR3 DNA sequence: TGTGCCAGTAGTATATGGGATGTAAGTGGGACTGGGGCCAACGTCCTGACTTTC. It translates to CASSIWDVSGTGANVLTF. The chain has TRBV19 and TRBJ2-6; D ambiguous. This CDR3 spans 18 amino acids. The germline gives CDR1 LNHDA, CDR2 SQIVND (reference sequence). Trimming removed 2 bases at V and 2 bases at J, with 16 bases between.

V gene TRBV5-4 combines with J gene TRBJ2-7, with TRBD1 as a possible D gene (6 bases). The germline CDR1 and CDR2 sequences are SGHNT and YYREEE (reference sequence). Trimming took off 4 bases at V and 0 bases at J, with 14 bases between the two ends. The CDR3 extends over 15 amino acids. The CDR3: CASSRSQGSSYEQYF. The CDR3 DNA reads as TGTGCCAGCAGCCGCAGTCAGGGGAGCTCCTACGAGCAGTACTTC.

This clone has a handful of counts. The CDR3 region is CASSQQQPLTEAFF. The CDR3 bases are TGTGCCAGCAGCCAGCAACAGCCACTCACTGAAGCTTTCTTT. J is TRBJ1-1 and V is TRBV4-2, with unresolved D. V was clipped by 3 bases and J by 4 bases, with 12 bases between them. From germline, CDR1 is LGHNA and CDR2 YNFKEQ. The CDR3 is 14 amino acids.

This clone turned up a few times. CDR3: CASSLGFDRWNTEAFF. The CDR3 DNA is TGTGCCAGCAGCTTAGGGTTCGACAGGTGGAACACTGAAGCTTTCTTT. J is TRBJ1-1 and V is TRBV7-2; D is perhaps TRBD1 (6 bases). The CDR3 loop spans 16 amino acids. Germline V gives CDR1 SGHTA, CDR2 FQGNSA. V lost 1 base, J lost 1 base, and 13 bases lay in between.

This clone was counted a few times. J is TRBJ1-4 and V is TRBV7-9; D is unresolved. From germline, CDR1 is SEHNR and CDR2 FQNEAQ (reference sequence). The V end lost 3 bases, the J end lost 11 bases, and 13 bases lay between the germline ends. CDR3 length: 13 residues. The CDR3, as DNA: TGTGCCAGCAGCTTGCGCGGGTTCGAGAAACTGTTTTTT. Its translation is CASSLRGFEKLFF.

The V gene is TRBV30, the J gene TRBJ1-6; 9 bases match TRBD1. The CDR3 totals 14 residues. Trimming removed 3 bases from V and 5 bases from J; junction bases left unmatched: 2. CDR1 GTSNPN and CDR2 SVGIG come from the germline V gene (reference sequence). CDR3 in DNA: TGTGCCTGGAGCTGGACAGGGGATAATTCACCCCTCCACTTT. Translating it yields CAWSWTGDNSPLHF. Variable domain in full (rest from reference TRBV30 and TRBJ1-6): SQTIHQWPATLVQPVGSPLSLECTVEGTSNPNLYWYRQAAGRGLQLLFYSVGIGQISSEVPQNLSASRPQDRQFILSSKKLLLSDSGFYLCAWSWTGDNSPLHFGNGTRLTVT.

A few counts support this clone. The rearrangement uses TRBV19 and TRBJ1-1; tentatively, D is TRBD1 (5 bases). The CDR3 covers 16 residues. V lost 9 bases and J lost 3, with 23 bases in between. Germline CDR1 LNHDA, CDR2 SQIVND (reference sequence). CDR3 residues: CASRVGVGFSYTEAFF. As DNA, the CDR3 is TGTGCCAGCAGGGTTGGAGTGGGATTTTCGTACACTGAAGCTTTCTTT.

In its sample, this clone was seen a few times. The chain recombines TRBV9 with TRBJ2-1, with 9 positions matching TRBD1. Trimming at V came to 3 bases and at J to 15 bases, leaving 10 bases not matched to a gene. The CDR3 is made up of 13 amino acids. Germline V gives CDR1 SGDLS, CDR2 YYNGEE. In DNA, the CDR3 is TGTGCCAGCAGCGATCCCGGGACAGGGCGTATGTTCTTC. Translation gives CASSDPGTGRMFF.